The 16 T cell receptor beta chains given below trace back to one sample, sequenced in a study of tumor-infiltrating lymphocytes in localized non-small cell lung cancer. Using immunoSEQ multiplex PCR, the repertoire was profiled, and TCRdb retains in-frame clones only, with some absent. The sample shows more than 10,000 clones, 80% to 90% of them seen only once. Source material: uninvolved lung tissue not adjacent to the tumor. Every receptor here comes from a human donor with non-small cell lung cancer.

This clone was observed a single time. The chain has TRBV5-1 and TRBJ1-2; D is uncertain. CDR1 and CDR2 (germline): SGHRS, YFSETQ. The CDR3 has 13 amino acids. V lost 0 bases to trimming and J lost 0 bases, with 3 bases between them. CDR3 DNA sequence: TGCGCCAGCAGCTTGGCGACTAACTATGGCTACACCTTC. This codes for CASSLATNYGYTF.

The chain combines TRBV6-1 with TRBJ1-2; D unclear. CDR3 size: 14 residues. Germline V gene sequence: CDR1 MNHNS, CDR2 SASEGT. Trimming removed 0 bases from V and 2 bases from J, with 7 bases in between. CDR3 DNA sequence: TGTGCCAGCAGTGAAGCCTGGGGAAACTATGGCTACACCTTC. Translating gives CASSEAWGNYGYTF.

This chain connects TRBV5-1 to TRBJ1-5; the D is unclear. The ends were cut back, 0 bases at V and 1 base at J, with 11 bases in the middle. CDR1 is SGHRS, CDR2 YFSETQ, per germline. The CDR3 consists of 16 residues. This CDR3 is CASSLDGRTSNQPQHF. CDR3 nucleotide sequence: TGCGCCAGCAGCTTGGACGGGAGAACGAGCAATCAGCCCCAGCATTTT.

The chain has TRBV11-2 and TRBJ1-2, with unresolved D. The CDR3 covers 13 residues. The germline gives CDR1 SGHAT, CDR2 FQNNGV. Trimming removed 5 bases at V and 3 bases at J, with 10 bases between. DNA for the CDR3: TGTGCCAGCAGCCCATTGGAGTACTATGGCTACACCTTC. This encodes CASSPLEYYGYTF.

The CDR3 is CASSEVGGGEGAGRQGEQYF. CDR3 sequence (DNA): TGTGCCAGCAGTGAAGTCGGCGGAGGGGAGGGAGCGGGGAGACAGGGGGAGCAGTACTTC. This chain links TRBV6-1 with TRBJ2-7; possible D gene TRBD1, 8 bases. CDR3 length: 20 residues. Trimming removed 1 base at V and 7 bases at J, with 32 bases between. CDR1 is MNHNS, CDR2 SASEGT, per germline.

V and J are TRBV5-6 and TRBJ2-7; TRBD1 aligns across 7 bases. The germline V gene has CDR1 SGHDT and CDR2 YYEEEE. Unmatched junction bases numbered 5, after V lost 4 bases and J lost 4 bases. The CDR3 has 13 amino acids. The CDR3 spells CASSNTGAYEQYF. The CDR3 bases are TGTGCCAGCAGCAATACAGGGGCGTACGAGCAGTACTTC.

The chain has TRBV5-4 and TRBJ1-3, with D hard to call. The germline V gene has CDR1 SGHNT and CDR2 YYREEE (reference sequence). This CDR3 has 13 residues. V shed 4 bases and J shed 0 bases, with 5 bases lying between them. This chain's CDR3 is CASSPGSGNTIYF. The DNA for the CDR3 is TGTGCCAGCAGCCCGGGCTCTGGAAACACCATATATTTT.

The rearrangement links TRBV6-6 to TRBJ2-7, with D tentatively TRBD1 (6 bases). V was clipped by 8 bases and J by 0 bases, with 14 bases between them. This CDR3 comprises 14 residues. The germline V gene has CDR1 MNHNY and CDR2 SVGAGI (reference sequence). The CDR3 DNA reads TGTGCCAGCCGATATGGACAGCTCTCCTACGAGCAGTACTTC. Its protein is CASRYGQLSYEQYF.

The CDR3 region has the DNA TGTGCCAGCAGCTTGACGTCGGATCCGACGAGATATAATTCACCCCTCCACTTT. Its translation is CASSLTSDPTRYNSPLHF. The chain carries TRBV5-5 and TRBJ1-6; D unclear. The V gene's germline CDR1 is SGHKS and CDR2 YYEKEE (reference sequence). This CDR3 is 18 amino acids long. Trimming removed 1 base from V and 4 bases from J, with 18 bases in between.

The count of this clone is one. CDR3 loop: CASSSDSRTGTEAFF. The CDR3 DNA follows: TGTGCCAGCAGCTCGGACTCTCGGACCGGGACTGAAGCTTTCTTT. The chain is built from TRBV5-5 and TRBJ1-1; D is undetermined. Looked up from germline, CDR1 is SGHKS and CDR2 is YYEKEE (reference sequence). The CDR3 consists of 15 residues. V was shortened by 3 bases and J by 5 bases, with 17 bases between the two germline ends.

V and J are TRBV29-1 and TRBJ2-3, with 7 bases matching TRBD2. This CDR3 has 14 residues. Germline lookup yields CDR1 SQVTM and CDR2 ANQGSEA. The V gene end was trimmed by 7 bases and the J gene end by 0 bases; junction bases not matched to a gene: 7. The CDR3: CSAGGWPSTDTQYF. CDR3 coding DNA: TGCAGCGCCGGGGGGTGGCCTAGCACAGATACGCAGTATTTT.

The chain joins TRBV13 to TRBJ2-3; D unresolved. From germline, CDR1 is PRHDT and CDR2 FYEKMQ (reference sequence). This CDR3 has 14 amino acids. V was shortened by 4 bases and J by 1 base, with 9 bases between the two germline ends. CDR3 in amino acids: CASSSAVRTDTQYF. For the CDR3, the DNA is TGTGCCAGCAGCTCTGCGGTCCGCACAGATACGCAGTATTTT.

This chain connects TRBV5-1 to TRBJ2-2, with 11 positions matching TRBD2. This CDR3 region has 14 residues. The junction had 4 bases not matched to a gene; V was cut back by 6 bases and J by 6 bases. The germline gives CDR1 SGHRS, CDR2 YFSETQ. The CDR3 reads CASIGTSGSGELFF. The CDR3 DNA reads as TGCGCCAGCATTGGGACTAGCGGTTCCGGGGAGCTGTTTTTT.

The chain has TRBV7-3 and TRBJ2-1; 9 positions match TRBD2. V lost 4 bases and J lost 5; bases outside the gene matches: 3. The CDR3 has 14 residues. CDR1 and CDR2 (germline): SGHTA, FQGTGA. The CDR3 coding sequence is TGTGCCAGCAGCTCTAGCGGGAATAACAATGAGCAGTTCTTC. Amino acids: CASSSSGNNNEQFF. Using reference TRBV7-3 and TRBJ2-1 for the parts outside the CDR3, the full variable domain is GAGVSQTPSNKVTEKGKYVELRCDPISGHTALYWYRQSLGQGPEFLIYFQGTGAADDSGLPNDRFFAVRPEGSVSTLKIQRTERGDSAVYLCASSSSGNNNEQFFGPGTRLTVL.

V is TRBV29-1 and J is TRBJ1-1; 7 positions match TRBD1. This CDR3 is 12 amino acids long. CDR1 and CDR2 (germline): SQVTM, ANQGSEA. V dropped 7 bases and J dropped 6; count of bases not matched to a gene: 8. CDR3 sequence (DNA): TGCAGCGCTATGACAGGGAGGGCTGAAGCTTTCTTT. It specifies CSAMTGRAEAFF.

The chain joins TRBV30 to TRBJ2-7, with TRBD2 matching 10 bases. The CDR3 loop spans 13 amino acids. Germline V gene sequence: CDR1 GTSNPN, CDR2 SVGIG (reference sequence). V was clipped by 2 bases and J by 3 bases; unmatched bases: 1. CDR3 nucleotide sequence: TGTGCCTGGAGTTGGACTAGCGGCTACGAGCAGTACTTC. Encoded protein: CAWSWTSGYEQYF.